This passage covers 25 T cell receptor beta chains from one sample sequenced in a study of cytomegalovirus exposure and HLA in healthy donors. Primers included in the PCR were 60 Vbeta and 13 Jbeta primers. This table comes from immunoSEQ multiplex PCR, and its TCRdb copy is limited to in-frame clones, with some not included. The table includes around 150,000 clones, around 80% detected once. Sequenced: PBMCs. The receptors shown here come from a male donor in good health and CMV-seronegative.

This chain uses TRBV28 with TRBJ1-1; 9 bases are a match to TRBD1. Germline CDR1 MDHEN, CDR2 SYDVKM. The CDR3 spans 13 residues. J gave up 8 bases and V 7 bases, and 8 bases lay outside the gene matches. The CDR3: CASKWDTGGEAFF. As DNA, the CDR3 is TGTGCCAGCAAGTGGGATACAGGGGGCGAAGCTTTCTTT.

V is TRBV30 and J is TRBJ1-6; TRBD1 matches at 9 bases. The CDR3 has 14 residues. Germline loops: CDR1 GTSNPN, CDR2 SVGIG (reference sequence). V lost 5 bases to trimming and J lost 7 bases; unmatched junction nucleotides: 6. The CDR3 region is CAWARQGENSPLHF. The CDR3 DNA reads TGTGCCTGGGCCCGACAGGGGGAAAATTCACCCCTCCACTTT.

This CDR3 is CASSQIQGSETQYF. In nucleotides, the CDR3 is TGTGCCAGCAGCCAGATACAGGGTTCGGAGACCCAGTACTTC. V usage is TRBV7-6 and J usage is TRBJ2-5, with D perhaps matching TRBD1 (6 bases). Germline values: CDR1 SGHVS, CDR2 FNYEAQ. CDR3 length: 14 residues. Trimming removed 5 bases from V and 5 bases from J, with 15 bases in between.

The V gene is TRBV5-1, the J gene TRBJ2-1, with a possible D match to TRBD1 (6 bases). The germline CDR1 and CDR2 sequences are SGHRS and YFSETQ. This CDR3 contains 16 residues. Trimming removed 2 bases from V and 0 bases from J, with 12 bases in between. In DNA, the CDR3 is TGCGCCAGCAGCTTACAGGGACCCCGCTCCTACAATGAGCAGTTCTTC. The encoded protein is CASSLQGPRSYNEQFF.

The DNA for the CDR3 is TGTGCCAGCAGAAGAAGAGGGTTGAGGTATAGCACAGATACGCAGTATTTT. Amino acid sequence: CASRRRGLRYSTDTQYF. V usage is TRBV5-6 and J usage is TRBJ2-3; D may be TRBD2 (5 bases). Trimming shortened V by 5 bases and J by 0 bases, and 19 bases separated the two germline ends. The germline V gene has CDR1 SGHDT and CDR2 YYEEEE. The CDR3 spans 17 residues.

This rearrangement joins TRBV6-4 to TRBJ2-3; 7 bases line up with TRBD1. Germline CDR1 and CDR2: MRHNA and SNTAGT. The CDR3 runs 15 residues. With 7 bases clipped from V and 0 bases from J, the junction kept 7 bases outside the gene matches. The chain's CDR3 is CASTAGDRSTDTQYF. DNA of the CDR3: TGTGCCAGCACCGCCGGGGACAGAAGCACAGATACGCAGTATTTT.

This clone was found once. This chain uses TRBV30 with TRBJ2-7, with a possible D match to TRBD2 (6 bases). This CDR3 is built from 13 residues. Trimming took 3 bases from V and 6 from J, leaving 15 bases between them. CDR1 and CDR2 from the germline V gene are GTSNPN and SVGIG (reference sequence). In DNA, the CDR3 is TGTGCCTGGAGGGGAGGACTCCCCGCCGAGCAGTACTTC. This codes for CAWRGGLPAEQYF.

The chain couples TRBV19 to TRBJ2-7, with 8 bases fitting TRBD1. Germline assignment: CDR1 LNHDA and CDR2 SQIVND (reference sequence). The CDR3 contains 14 residues. V lost 3 bases to trimming and J lost 0 bases; unmatched junction nucleotides: 1. CDR3 nucleotides: TGTGCCAGTAGTATGGACAGGGACTCCTACGAGCAGTACTTC. This sequence encodes CASSMDRDSYEQYF.

This CDR3 is CAWSAGQGFQPQHF. CDR3 nucleotide sequence: TGTGCCTGGAGTGCCGGACAGGGATTCCAGCCCCAGCATTTT. The chain joins TRBV30 to TRBJ1-5; 8 bases align to TRBD1. Germline V gives CDR1 GTSNPN, CDR2 SVGIG (reference sequence). Trimming removed 1 base from V and 7 bases from J; junction bases left unmatched: 6. CDR3 length: 14 residues.

This clone was counted between two and nine times. The chain combines TRBV6-1 with TRBJ1-5; D not resolved. The CDR3 has 17 amino acids. Trimming cost V 1 base and J 0 bases, with 13 bases left between them. Germline values: CDR1 MNHNS, CDR2 SASEGT. The CDR3 protein is CASSEGASPYSNQPQHF. The CDR3 nucleotides read TGTGCCAGCAGTGAAGGGGCAAGCCCTTATAGCAATCAGCCCCAGCATTTT.

This chain connects TRBV5-1 to TRBJ2-7; D possibly corresponds to TRBD2 (5 bases). Trimming removed 2 bases at V and 7 bases at J, with 13 bases between. CDR1 SGHRS and CDR2 YFSETQ come from the germline V gene. The CDR3 sequence is 13 residues long. CDR3 sequence: CASSFPSQQEQYF. Written as DNA, the CDR3 is TGCGCCAGCAGCTTCCCTAGCCAGCAGGAGCAGTACTTC. Based on the CDR3 plus reference TRBV5-1 and TRBJ2-7, the full variable domain is KAGVTQTPRYLIKTRGQQVTLSCSPISGHRSVSWYQQTPGQGLQFLFEYFSETQRNKGNFPGRFSGRQFSNSRSEMNVSTLELGDSALYLCASSFPSQQEQYFGPGTRLTVT.

The gene calls are TRBV19 and TRBJ2-7; D may be TRBD1 (6 bases). V lost 8 bases, J lost 4 bases, and 15 bases lay in between. The germline V gene has CDR1 LNHDA and CDR2 SQIVND (reference sequence). There are 13 residues in the CDR3. CDR3 sequence reads: CASSSGTNYEQYF. CDR3 DNA: TGTGCCAGTTCATCCGGGACAAATTACGAGCAGTACTTC.

The sample holds a few counts of this clone. The chain links TRBV9 to TRBJ1-1; 7 bases match TRBD1. The CDR3 has 15 amino acids. Per germline, CDR1 SGDLS and CDR2 YYNGEE. V lost 5 bases and J lost 0; bases outside the gene matches: 7. The CDR3 protein is CASSPLDRVNTEAFF. DNA of the CDR3: TGTGCCAGCAGTCCTCTAGACAGGGTGAACACTGAAGCTTTCTTT.

The V and J genes are TRBV2 and TRBJ1-2; 10 bases are a match to TRBD1. CDR3 length: 14 residues. With 6 bases clipped from V and 8 bases from J, the junction kept 9 bases outside the gene matches. From germline, CDR1 is SNHLY and CDR2 FYNNEI. The CDR3 nucleotides are TGTGCCAGCAGGGGGGACAGGGGCCCGTGGGGCTACACCTTC. Translated: CASRGDRGPWGYTF.

The rearrangement links TRBV5-5 to TRBJ2-1; a weak D match, TRBD2 (6 bases). Trimming took 3 bases from V and 5 from J, leaving 15 bases between them. The CDR3 runs to 15 residues. Germline loops: CDR1 SGHKS, CDR2 YYEKEE (reference sequence). CDR3 protein: CASSSPGGSNNEQFF. The DNA of the CDR3 is TGTGCCAGCAGCTCTCCCGGGGGATCCAACAATGAGCAGTTCTTC.

This clone has just a few counts. The V and J genes are TRBV19 and TRBJ2-5, with D possibly matching TRBD2 (6 bases). The length of the CDR3 is 13 residues. The germline gives CDR1 LNHDA, CDR2 SQIVND (reference sequence). Trimming stripped 9 bases from V and 2 bases from J, with 13 bases between. The CDR3 loop is CASSFGLQETQYF. Here the CDR3 DNA reads TGTGCCAGCTCCTTTGGACTACAAGAGACCCAGTACTTC.

The chain couples TRBV5-1 to TRBJ2-3; D gene unclear. The CDR3 contains 13 residues. With 1 base removed from V and 2 bases from J, the gap between germline ends came to 5 bases. Germline V gene data show CDR1 as SGHRS and CDR2 as YFSETQ. CDR3 DNA: TGCGCCAGCAGCTTGTTCTCCACAGATACGCAGTATTTT. Residues: CASSLFSTDTQYF.

J is TRBJ2-7 and V is TRBV4-2; D is unclear. Germline lookup yields CDR1 LGHNA and CDR2 YNFKEQ. V shed 1 base and J shed 1 base, with 11 bases lying between them. The CDR3 consists of 15 residues. The CDR3 DNA is TGTGCCAGCAGCCAAGCTAATCCAGGTTCCTACGAGCAGTACTTC. This encodes CASSQANPGSYEQYF.

Turning to this clone: Other DNA sequences from this sample encode an identical CDR3 as well. This chain joins TRBV4-1 and TRBJ2-2; TRBD2 is a possible D gene (6 bases). Trimming removed 0 bases from V and 3 bases from J, with 11 bases in between. This CDR3 has 16 amino acids. Per germline, CDR1 MGHRA and CDR2 YSYEKL. CDR3 nucleotide sequence: TGCGCCAGCAGCCAAGATAGTAGCGGTTACACCGGGGAGCTGTTTTTT. Translated: CASSQDSSGYTGELFF.

The chain recombines TRBV7-9 with TRBJ1-1; D gene uncertain. The V end lost 6 bases, the J end lost 2 bases, and 13 bases lay between the germline ends. The CDR3 covers 14 residues. CDR1 and CDR2 from the germline V gene are SEHNR and FQNEAQ (reference sequence). The CDR3 region has the DNA TGTGCCAGCAGAGGAGACGGCCTCAACACTGAAGCTTTCTTT. This translates into CASRGDGLNTEAFF.

The gene calls are TRBV7-9 and TRBJ2-7; 10 bases map to TRBD1. The germline V gene has CDR1 SEHNR and CDR2 FQNEAQ (reference sequence). V was clipped by 5 bases and J by 5 bases; unmatched bases: 6. CDR3 length: 14 residues. As DNA, the CDR3 is TGTGCCAGCAGCAAAGGACAGGGGGACAACGAGCAGTACTTC. This gives the protein CASSKGQGDNEQYF.

The rearrangement joins TRBV10-3 to TRBJ1-1, with D uncertain. Germline values: CDR1 ENHRY, CDR2 SYGVKD. The CDR3 covers 11 residues. Trimming pared 6 bases from V and 4 bases from J, leaving 6 bases between. CDR3 bases: TGTGCCATCAGACCACTCACTGAAGCTTTCTTT. Amino acids: CAIRPLTEAFF.

The chain joins TRBV6-1 to TRBJ1-5, with D perhaps matching TRBD1 (5 bases). Trimming shortened V by 11 bases and J by 2 bases, and 13 bases separated the two germline ends. The CDR3 is made up of 13 amino acids. CDR1 MNHNS and CDR2 SASEGT come from the germline V gene. The CDR3 region is CAGAERGNQPQHF. DNA of the CDR3: TGTGCCGGGGCGGAGAGAGGCAATCAGCCCCAGCATTTT.

The rearrangement links TRBV5-6 to TRBJ2-3; tentatively, D is TRBD1 (6 bases). This CDR3 comprises 14 residues. V shed 0 bases and J shed 4 bases, with 9 bases lying between them. Germline loops: CDR1 SGHDT, CDR2 YYEEEE. CDR3 region: CASSLAHRADTQYF. The CDR3 DNA reads TGTGCCAGCAGCTTGGCTCACAGGGCAGATACGCAGTATTTT.

This CDR3 is CASSFPGTYEQYF. The DNA of the CDR3 is TGTGCCAGCAGTTTTCCGGGAACCTACGAGCAGTACTTC. The chain carries TRBV7-6 and TRBJ2-7; the D gene is possibly TRBD2 (5 bases). V was clipped by 6 bases and J by 2 bases, with 11 bases between them. The length of the CDR3 is 13 residues. Looked up from germline, CDR1 is SGHVS and CDR2 is FNYEAQ.